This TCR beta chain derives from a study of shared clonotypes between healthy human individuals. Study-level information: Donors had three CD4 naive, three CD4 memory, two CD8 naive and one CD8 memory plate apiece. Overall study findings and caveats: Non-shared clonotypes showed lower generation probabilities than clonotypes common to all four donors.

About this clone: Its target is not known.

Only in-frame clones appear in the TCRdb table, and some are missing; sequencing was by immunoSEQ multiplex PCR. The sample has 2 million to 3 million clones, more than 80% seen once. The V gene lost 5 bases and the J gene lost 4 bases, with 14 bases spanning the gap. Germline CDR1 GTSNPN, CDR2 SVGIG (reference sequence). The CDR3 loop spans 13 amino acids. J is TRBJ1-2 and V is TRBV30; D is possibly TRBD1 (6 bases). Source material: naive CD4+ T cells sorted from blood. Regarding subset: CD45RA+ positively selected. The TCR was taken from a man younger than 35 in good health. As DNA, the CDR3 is TGTGCCTGGCGACAGGCGTCAGTCTATGGCTACACCTTC. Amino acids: CAWRQASVYGYTF.